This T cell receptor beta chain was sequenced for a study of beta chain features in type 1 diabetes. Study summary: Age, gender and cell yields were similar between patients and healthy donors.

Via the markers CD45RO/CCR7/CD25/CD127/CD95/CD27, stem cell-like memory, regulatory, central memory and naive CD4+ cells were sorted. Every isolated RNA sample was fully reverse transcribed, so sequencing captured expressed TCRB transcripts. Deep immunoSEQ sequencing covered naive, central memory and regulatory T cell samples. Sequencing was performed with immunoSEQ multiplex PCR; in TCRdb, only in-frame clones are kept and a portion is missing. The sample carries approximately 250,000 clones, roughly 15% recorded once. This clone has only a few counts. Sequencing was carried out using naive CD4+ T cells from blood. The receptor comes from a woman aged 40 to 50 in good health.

The CDR3, as DNA: TGCGCCAGCAGCCGTAGCGGGGCCTACAATGAGCAGTTCTTC. Protein sequence: CASSRSGAYNEQFF. The chain uses TRBV5-1 and TRBJ2-1, with 8 bases identical to TRBD2. Trimming cost V 4 bases and J 2 bases; bases outside gene matches: 2. CDR1 and CDR2 from the germline V gene are SGHRS and YFSETQ. This CDR3 comprises 14 residues.